This T cell receptor beta chain emerged from a study of blood T cell repertoires in COVID-19. The wider study: From the United States, Italy and Spain came samples of acute and convalescent COVID-19.

The CDR3 extends over 17 amino acids. V dropped 4 bases and J dropped 3; count of bases not matched to a gene: 13. Germline V gene sequence: CDR1 SGDLS, CDR2 YYNGEE. Generated by immunoSEQ multiplex PCR, the TCRdb table keeps only in-frame clones and is missing some. The top ten hold 10% to 15% of the sample, which has tens of thousands of clones, 85% to 90% seen once. The TCR comes from a man aged 80 or over with acute or convalescent COVID-19. Sequenced input: peripheral blood. The chain recombines TRBV9 with TRBJ1-1, with 9 bases matching TRBD1. The CDR3 spells CASSPRPGTGLDTEAFF. Written as DNA, the CDR3 is TGTGCCAGCAGCCCCCGTCCCGGGACAGGGTTGGACACTGAAGCTTTCTTT.